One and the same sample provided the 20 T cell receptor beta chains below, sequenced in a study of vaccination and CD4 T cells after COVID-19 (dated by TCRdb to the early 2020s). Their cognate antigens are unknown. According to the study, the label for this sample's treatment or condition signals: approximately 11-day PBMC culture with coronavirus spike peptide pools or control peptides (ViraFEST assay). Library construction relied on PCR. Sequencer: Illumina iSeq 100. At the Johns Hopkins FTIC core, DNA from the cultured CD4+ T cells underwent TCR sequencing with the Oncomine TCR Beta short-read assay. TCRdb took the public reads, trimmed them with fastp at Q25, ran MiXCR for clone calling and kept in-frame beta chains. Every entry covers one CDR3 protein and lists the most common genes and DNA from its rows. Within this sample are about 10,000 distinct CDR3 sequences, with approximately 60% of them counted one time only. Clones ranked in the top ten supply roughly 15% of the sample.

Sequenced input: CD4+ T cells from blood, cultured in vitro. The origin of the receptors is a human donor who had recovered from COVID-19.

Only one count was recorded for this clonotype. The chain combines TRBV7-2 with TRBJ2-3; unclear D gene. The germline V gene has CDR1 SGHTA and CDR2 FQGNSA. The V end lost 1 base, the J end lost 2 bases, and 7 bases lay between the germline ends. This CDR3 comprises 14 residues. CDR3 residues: CASSLGFDTDTQYF. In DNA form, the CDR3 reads TGTGCCAGCAGCTTAGGGTTCGACACAGATACGCAGTATTTT.

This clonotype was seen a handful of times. For the CDR3, the DNA is TGCAGTGCTCCTGACAGGGTGAACACTGAAGCTTTCTTT. This translates into CSAPDRVNTEAFF. V gene TRBV20-1 combines with J gene TRBJ1-1, with 7 bases matching TRBD1. Germline loops: CDR1 DFQATT, CDR2 SNEGSKA (reference sequence). The CDR3 loop spans 13 amino acids. Trimming at V came to 5 bases and at J to 0 bases, leaving 3 bases not matched to a gene.

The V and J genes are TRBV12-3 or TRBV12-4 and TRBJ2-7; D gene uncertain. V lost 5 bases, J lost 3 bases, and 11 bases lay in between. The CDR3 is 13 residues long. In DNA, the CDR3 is TGTGCCAGCAGTGCGAGGATAGGCTACGAGCAGTACTTC. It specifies CASSARIGYEQYF.

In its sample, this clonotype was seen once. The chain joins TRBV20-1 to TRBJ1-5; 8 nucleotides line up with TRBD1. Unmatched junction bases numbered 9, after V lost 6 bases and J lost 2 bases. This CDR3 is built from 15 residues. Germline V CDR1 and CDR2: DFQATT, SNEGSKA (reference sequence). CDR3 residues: CSARTGGEGNQPQHF. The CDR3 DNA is TGCAGTGCCCGCACAGGGGGAGAGGGCAATCAGCCCCAGCATTTT.

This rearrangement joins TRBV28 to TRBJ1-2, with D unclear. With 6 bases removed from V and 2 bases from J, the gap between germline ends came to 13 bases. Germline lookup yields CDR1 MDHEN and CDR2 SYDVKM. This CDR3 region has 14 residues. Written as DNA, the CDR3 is TGTGCCAGCAGGCCTTCCATTCAGAACTATGGCTACACCTTC. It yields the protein CASRPSIQNYGYTF.

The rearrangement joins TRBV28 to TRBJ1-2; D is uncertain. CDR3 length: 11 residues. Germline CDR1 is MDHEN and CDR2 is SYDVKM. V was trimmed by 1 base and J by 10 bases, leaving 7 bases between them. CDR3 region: CASSLYRAYTF. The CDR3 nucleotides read TGTGCCAGCAGTTTATATAGGGCCTACACCTTC.

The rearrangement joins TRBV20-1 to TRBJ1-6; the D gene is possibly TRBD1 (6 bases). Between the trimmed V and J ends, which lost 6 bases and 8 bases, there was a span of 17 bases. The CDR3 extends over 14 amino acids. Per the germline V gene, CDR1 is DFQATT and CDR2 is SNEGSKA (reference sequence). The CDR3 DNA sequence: TGCAGTGCAAACCGCAGGGGAATGGATTCACCCCTCCACTTT. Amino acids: CSANRRGMDSPLHF.

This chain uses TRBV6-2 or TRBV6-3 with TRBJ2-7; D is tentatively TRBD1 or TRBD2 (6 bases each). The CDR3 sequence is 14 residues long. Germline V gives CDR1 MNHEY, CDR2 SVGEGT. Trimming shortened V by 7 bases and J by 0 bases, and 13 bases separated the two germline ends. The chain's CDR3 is CASNPQGGSYEQYF. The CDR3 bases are TGTGCCAGCAACCCACAGGGAGGCTCCTACGAGCAGTACTTC.

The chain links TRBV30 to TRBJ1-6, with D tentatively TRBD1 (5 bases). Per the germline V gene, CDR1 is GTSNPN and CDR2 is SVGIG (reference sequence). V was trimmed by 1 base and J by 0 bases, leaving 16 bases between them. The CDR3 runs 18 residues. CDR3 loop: CAWSAGAGPSSYNSPLHF. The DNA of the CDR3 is TGTGCCTGGAGTGCCGGGGCAGGGCCAAGCTCCTATAATTCACCCCTCCACTTT.

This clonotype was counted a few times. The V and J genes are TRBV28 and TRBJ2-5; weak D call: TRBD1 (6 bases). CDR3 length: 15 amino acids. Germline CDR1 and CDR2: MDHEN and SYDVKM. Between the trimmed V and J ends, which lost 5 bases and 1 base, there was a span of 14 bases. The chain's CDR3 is CASSTSGVSQETQYF. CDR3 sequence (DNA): TGTGCCAGCAGTACGTCAGGGGTCAGCCAAGAGACCCAGTACTTC. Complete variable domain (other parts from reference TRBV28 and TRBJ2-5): DVKVTQSSRYLVKRTGEKVFLECVQDMDHENMFWYRQDPGLGLRLIYFSYDVKMKEKGDIPEGYSVSREKKERFSLILESASTNQTSMYLCASSTSGVSQETQYFGPGTRLLVL.

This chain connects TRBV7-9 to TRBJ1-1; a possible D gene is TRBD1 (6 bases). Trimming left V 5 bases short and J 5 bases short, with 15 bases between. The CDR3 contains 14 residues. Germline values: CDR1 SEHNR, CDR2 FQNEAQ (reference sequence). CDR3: CASSRGGWGTEAFF. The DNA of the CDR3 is TGTGCCAGCAGCCGCGGGGGCTGGGGGACTGAAGCTTTCTTT.

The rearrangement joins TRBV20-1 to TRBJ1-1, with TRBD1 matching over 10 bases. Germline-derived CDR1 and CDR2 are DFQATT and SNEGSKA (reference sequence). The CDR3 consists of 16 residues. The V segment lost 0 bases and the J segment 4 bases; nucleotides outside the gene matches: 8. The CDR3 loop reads CSARDRDRGTGTEAFF. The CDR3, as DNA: TGCAGTGCTAGAGATCGGGACAGGGGAACAGGCACTGAAGCTTTCTTT.

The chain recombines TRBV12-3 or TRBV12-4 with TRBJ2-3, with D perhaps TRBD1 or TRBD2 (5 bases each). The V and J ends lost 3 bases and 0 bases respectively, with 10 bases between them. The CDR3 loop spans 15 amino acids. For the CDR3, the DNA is TGTGCCAGCAGTTTGACGGGGCTTAGCACAGATACGCAGTATTTT. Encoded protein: CASSLTGLSTDTQYF.

The CDR3 protein is CAISEGVFANQTQYF. CDR3 in DNA: TGTGCCATCAGTGAGGGGGTCTTCGCTAACCAAACGCAGTATTTT. The V call is TRBV10-3, the J call TRBJ2-3, with D unclear. CDR1 ENHRY and CDR2 SYGVKD come from the germline V gene. The V gene lost 2 bases and the J gene lost 9 bases, with 18 bases spanning the gap. This CDR3 is 15 amino acids long.

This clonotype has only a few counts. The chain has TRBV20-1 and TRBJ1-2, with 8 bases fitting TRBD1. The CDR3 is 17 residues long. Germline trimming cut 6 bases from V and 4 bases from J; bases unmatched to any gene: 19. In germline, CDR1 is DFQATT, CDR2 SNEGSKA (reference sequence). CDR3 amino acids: CSALLTGVAGGAYGYTF. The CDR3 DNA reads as TGCAGTGCCCTACTGACAGGGGTCGCCGGGGGTGCCTATGGCTACACCTTC.

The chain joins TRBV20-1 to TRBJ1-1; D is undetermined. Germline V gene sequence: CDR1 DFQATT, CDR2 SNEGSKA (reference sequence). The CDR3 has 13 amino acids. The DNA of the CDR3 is TGCAGCGTTCGGGTGGGCCCGAACACTGAAGCTTTCTTT. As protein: CSVRVGPNTEAFF.

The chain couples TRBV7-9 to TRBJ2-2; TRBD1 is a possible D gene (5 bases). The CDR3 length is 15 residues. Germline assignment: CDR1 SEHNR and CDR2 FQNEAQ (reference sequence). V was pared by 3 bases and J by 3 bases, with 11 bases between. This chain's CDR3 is CASSFPAGYTGELFF. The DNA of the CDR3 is TGTGCCAGCAGCTTCCCAGCAGGGTACACCGGGGAGCTGTTTTTT.

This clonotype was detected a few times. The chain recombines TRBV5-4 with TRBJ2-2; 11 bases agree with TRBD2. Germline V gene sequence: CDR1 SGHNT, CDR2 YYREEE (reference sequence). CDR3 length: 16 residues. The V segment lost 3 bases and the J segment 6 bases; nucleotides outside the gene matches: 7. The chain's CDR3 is CASSSLAGGPPGELFF. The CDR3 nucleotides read TGTGCCAGCAGCTCATTAGCGGGGGGGCCACCCGGGGAGCTGTTTTTT.

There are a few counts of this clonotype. The CDR3 DNA sequence: TGTGCCAGCAGTTTTCCGGGAACCTATGGCTACACCTTC. This translates into CASSFPGTYGYTF. The genes are TRBV12-3 or TRBV12-4 and TRBJ1-2; D not certain. The CDR3 has 13 amino acids. With 3 bases removed from V and 4 bases from J, the gap between germline ends came to 9 bases.

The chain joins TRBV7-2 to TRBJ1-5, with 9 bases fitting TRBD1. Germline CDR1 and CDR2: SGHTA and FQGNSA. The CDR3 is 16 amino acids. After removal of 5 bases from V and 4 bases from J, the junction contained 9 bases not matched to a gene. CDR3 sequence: CASSPQGAPINQPQHF. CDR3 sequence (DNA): TGTGCCAGCAGCCCACAGGGGGCTCCGATTAATCAGCCCCAGCATTTT.